This T cell receptor beta chain was found in a study of identical twins. The study, taken as a whole, reports: When twins shared out-of-frame alpha sequences, those sequences had excess low generation probability.

TCRdb independently ran MiXCR on the 5' RACE reads; one entry per CDR3 protein. The sample records roughly 350,000 distinct CDR3 sequences, approximately 10% being singletons. This clonotype has more than one count but fewer than ten. The antigen remains unidentified. The specimen was naive T cells sorted from blood. This clonotype originated in a woman in her 50s in good health.

The CDR3 DNA reads TGTGCCAGCAGCGTTATTGGACTAGCGGGAATACAGTACTTC. This translates into CASSVIGLAGIQYF. This chain uses TRBV9 with TRBJ2-4; 12 bases are a match to TRBD2. Trimming removed 2 bases from V and 13 bases from J; junction bases left unmatched: 7. The V gene's germline CDR1 is SGDLS and CDR2 YYNGEE. The CDR3 runs 14 residues. Together with reference TRBV9 and TRBJ2-4, the CDR3 gives the full variable domain: DSGVTQTPKHLITATGQRVTLRCSPRSGDLSVYWYQQSLDQGLQFLIQYYNGEERAKGNILERFSAQQFPDLHSELNLSSLELGDSALYFCASSVIGLAGIQYFGAGTRLSVL.